This TCR beta chain was profiled in a study of T cells in women clearing cervical HPV infection. Comment on this clone: The antigen is not known. The CDR3 end is not reached by the read, which stops 3 residues before it; the germline J gene fills it in.

Prevalent HPV16 infections were excluded; only incident single HPV16 infections included. Study-wide points: Combining TCR richness with V gene abundances gave approximately 0.8 AUC. CIN3+ cases had significantly higher TCR repertoire richness than controls, but evenness did not differ. Unknown T-cell numbers per sample may underlie the richness differences.

The V gene lost 3 bases and the J gene lost 7 bases, with 10 bases spanning the gap. The CDR3 sequence is 13 residues long. From germline, CDR1 is KGHSY and CDR2 FQNENV. This table comes from immunoSEQ multiplex PCR, and its TCRdb copy is limited to in-frame clones, with some not included. The sample table sets out about 33,000 clones. The chain uses TRBV16 and TRBJ2-1; the D gene is possibly TRBD1 (5 bases). This sequence was found in a woman between 18 and 75 years old with a cervical HPV16 infection that either progressed to CIN3+ or cleared (not recorded which). Source material: blood buffy coat. The sequenced part of the CDR3 DNA is TGTGCCAGCAGCCAGGCCAGGGTGAATGAG. Protein sequence: CASSQARVNE. Given in full, the CDR3 is CASSQARVNEQFF.